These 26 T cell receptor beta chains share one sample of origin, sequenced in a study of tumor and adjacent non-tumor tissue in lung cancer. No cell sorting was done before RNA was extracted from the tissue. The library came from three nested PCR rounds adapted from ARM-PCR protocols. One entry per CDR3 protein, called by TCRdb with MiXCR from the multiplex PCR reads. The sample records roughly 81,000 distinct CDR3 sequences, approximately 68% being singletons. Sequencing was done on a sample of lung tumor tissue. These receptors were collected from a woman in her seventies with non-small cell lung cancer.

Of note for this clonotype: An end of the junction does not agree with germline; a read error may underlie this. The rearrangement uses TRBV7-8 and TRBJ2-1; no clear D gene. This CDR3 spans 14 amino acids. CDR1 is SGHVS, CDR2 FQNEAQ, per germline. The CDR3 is CASSLAGDYNEEFF. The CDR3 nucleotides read TGTGCCAGCAGCTTAGCCGGTGATTACAATGAGGAGTTCTTC.

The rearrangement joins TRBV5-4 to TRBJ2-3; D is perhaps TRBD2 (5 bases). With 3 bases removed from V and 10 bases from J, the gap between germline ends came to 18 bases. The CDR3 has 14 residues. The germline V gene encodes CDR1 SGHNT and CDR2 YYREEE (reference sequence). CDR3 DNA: TGTGCCAGCAGCTCGGGGTCAGCGACCAATGCGCAGTATTTT. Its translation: CASSSGSATNAQYF.

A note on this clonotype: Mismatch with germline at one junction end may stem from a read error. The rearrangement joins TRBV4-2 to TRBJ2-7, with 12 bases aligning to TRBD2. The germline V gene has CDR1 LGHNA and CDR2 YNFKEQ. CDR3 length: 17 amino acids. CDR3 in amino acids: CTSSQPGLAGLSYEQYF. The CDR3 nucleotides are TGTACCAGCAGCCAACCCGGACTAGCGGGGCTATCCTACGAGCAGTACTTC.

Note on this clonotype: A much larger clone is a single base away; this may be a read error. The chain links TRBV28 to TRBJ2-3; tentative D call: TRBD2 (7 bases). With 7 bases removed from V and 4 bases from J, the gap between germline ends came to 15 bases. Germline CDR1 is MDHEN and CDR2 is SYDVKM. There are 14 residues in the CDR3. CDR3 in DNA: TGTGCCAGCAATCCGCCGGGGGGCGCAGATACGCAGTATTTT. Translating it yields CASNPPGGADTQYF.

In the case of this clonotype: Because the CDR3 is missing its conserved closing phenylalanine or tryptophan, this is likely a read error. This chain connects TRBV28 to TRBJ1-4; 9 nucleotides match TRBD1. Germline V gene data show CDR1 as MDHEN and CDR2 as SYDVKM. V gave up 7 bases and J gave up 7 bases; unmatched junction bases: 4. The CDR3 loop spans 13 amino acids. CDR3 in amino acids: CASNDRGCEKLFL. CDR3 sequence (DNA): TGTGCCAGCAACGACAGGGGGTGTGAAAAACTGTTTCTT.

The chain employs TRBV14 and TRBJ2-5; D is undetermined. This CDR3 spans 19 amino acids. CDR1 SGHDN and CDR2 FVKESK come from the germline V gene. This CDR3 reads CASRSLKPGVAARKETQYF. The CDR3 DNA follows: TGTGCAAGCCGCTCGCTTAAACCAGGAGTGGCAGCAAGAAAAGAGACCCAGTACTTC. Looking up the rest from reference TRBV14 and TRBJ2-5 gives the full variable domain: EAGVTQFPSHSVIEKGQTVTLRCDPISGHDNLYWYRRVMGKEIKFLLHFVKESKQDESGMPNNRFLAERTGGTYSTLKVQPAELEDSGVYFCASRSLKPGVAARKETQYFGPGTRLLVL.

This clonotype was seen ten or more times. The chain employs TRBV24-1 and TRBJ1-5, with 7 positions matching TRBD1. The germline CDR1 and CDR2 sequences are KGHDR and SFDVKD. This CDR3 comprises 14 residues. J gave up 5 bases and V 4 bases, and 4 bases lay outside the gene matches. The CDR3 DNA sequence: TGTGCCACCAGTGACACAGGACAGGATCAGCCCCAGCATTTT. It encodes CATSDTGQDQPQHF.

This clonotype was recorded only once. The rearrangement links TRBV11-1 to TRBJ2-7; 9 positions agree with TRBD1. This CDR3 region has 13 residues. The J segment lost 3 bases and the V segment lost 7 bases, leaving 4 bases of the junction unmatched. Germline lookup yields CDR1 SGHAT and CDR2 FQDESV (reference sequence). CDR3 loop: CASKMTGGYEQYF. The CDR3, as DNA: TGTGCCAGCAAGATGACAGGGGGCTACGAGCAGTACTTC.

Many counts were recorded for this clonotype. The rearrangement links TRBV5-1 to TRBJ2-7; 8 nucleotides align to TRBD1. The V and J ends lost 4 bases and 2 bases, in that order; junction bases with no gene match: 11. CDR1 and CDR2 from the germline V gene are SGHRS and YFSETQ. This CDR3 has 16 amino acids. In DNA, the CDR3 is TGCGCCAGCAGCATAGGAGGGACAGGTACTACCTACGAGCAGTACTTC. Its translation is CASSIGGTGTTYEQYF. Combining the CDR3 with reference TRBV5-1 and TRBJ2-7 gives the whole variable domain KAGVTQTPRYLIKTRGQQVTLSCSPISGHRSVSWYQQTPGQGLQFLFEYFSETQRNKGNFPGRFSGRQFSNSRSEMNVSTLELGDSALYLCASSIGGTGTTYEQYFGPGTRLTVT.

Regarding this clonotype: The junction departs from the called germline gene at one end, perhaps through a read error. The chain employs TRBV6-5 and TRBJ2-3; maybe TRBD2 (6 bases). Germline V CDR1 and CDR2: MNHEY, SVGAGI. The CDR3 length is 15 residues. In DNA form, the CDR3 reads TGTGCCAACAGTGAGGCTAGCGTAGGTACAGATACGCAGTATTTT. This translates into CANSEASVGTDTQYF.

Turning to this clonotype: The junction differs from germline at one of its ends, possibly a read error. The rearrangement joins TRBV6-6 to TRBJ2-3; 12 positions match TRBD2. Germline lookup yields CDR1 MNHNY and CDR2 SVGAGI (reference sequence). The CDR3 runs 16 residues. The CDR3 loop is CASSWTSGTNTDTEYF. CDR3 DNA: TGTGCCAGCAGTTGGACTAGCGGGACGAACACAGATACGGAGTATTTT.

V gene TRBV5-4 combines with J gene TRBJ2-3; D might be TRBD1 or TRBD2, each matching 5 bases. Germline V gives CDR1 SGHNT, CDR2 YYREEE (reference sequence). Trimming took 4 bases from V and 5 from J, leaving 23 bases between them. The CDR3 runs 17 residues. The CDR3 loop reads CASSTGSGARGLDTQYF. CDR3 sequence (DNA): TGTGCCAGCAGCACAGGATCCGGGGCAAGGGGCTTAGATACGCAGTATTTT. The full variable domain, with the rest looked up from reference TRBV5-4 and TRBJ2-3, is ETGVTQSPTHLIKTRGQQVTLRCSSQSGHNTVSWYQQALGQGPQFIFQYYREEENGRGNFPPRFSGLQFPNYSSELNVNALELDDSALYLCASSTGSGARGLDTQYFGPGTRLTVL.

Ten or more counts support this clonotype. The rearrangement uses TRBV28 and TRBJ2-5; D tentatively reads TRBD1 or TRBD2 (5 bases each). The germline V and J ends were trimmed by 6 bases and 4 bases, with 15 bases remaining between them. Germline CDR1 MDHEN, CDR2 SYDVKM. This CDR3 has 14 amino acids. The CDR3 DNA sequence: TGTGCCAGCAGCACCGGGACCCAGATAGAGACCCAGTACTTC. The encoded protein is CASSTGTQIETQYF.

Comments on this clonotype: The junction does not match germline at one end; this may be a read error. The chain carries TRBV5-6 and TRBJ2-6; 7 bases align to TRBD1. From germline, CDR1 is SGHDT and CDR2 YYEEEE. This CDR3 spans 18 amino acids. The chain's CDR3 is CASSPRTGTGSGADVLTF. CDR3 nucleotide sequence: TGTGCCAGCAGCCCCCGGACAGGAACTGGCTCTGGGGCCGACGTCCTGACTTTC.

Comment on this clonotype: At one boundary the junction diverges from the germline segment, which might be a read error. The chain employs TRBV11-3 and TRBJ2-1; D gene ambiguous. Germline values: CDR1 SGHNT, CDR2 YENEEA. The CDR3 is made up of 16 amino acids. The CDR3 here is CTSSLDGARGVDEQFF. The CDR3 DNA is TGTACCAGCAGCTTAGACGGAGCGCGAGGTGTTGATGAGCAGTTCTTC.

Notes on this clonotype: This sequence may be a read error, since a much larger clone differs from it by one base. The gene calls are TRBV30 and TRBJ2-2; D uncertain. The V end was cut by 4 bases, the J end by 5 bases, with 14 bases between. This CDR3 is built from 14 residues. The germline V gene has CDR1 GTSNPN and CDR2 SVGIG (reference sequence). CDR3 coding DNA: TGTGCCTGGACCCCCGTGAGTGGAACCGGGGAGCTGTTTTTT. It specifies CAWTPVSGTGELFF.

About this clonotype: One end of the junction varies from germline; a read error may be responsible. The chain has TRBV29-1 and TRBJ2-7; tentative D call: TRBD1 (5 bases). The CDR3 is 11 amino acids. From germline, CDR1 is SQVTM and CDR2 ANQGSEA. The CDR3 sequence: CRVEKGHEQYF. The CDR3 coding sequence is TGCAGAGTTGAAAAGGGGCACGAGCAGTACTTC.

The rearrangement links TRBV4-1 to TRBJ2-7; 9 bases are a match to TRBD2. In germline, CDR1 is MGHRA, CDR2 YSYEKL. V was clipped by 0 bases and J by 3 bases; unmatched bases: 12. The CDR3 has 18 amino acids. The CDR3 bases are TGCGCCAGCAGCCAAGAGATTTGCGGGAGGGCCGTCGTCTACGAGCAGTACTTC. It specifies CASSQEICGRAVVYEQYF.

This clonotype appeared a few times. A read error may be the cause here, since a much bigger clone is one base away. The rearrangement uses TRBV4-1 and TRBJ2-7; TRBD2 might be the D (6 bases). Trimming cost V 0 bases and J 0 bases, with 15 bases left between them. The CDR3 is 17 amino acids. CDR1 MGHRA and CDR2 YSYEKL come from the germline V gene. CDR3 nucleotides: TGCGCCAGCAGCCAAGATTTCGGGGGAGTTACCTCCTACGAGCAGTACTTC. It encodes CASSQDFGGVTSYEQYF.

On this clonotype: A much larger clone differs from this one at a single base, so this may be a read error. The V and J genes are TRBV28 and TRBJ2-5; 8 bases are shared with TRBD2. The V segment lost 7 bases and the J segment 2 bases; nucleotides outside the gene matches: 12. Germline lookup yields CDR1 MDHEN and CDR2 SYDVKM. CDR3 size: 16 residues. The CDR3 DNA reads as TGTGCCAGCATTACACCTCACGCGGGAGGACAAGAGACCCAGTACTTC. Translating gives CASITPHAGGQETQYF.

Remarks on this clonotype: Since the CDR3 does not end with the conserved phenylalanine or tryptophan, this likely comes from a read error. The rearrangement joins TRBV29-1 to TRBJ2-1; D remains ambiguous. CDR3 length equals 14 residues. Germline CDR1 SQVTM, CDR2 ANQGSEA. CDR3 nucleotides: TGCAACCTCGAGCCCGGTTTTACCTACAATGAGCAGTTCATC. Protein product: CNLEPGFTYNEQFI.

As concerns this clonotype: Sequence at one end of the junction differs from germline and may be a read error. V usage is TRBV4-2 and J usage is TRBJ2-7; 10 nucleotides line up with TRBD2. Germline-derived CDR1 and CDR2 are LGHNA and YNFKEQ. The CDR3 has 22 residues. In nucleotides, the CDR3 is TGTGCCAGCAGTCAGGTTTTCATCAGATTACTAGCGGGATTACCGAGCTCCTACGAGCGGTACTTC. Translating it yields CASSQVFIRLLAGLPSSYERYF.

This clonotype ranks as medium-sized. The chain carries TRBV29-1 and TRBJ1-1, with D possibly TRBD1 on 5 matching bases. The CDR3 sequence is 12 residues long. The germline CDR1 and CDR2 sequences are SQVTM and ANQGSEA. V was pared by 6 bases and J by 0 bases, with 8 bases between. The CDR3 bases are TGCAGCGTAGGACAAATGAACACTGAAGCTTTCTTT. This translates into CSVGQMNTEAFF. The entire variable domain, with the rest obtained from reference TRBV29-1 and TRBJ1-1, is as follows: SAVISQKPSRDICQRGTSLTIQCQVDSQVTMMFWYRQQPGQSLTLIATANQGSEATYESGFVIDKFPISRPNLTFSTLTVSNMSPEDSSIYLCSVGQMNTEAFFGQGTRLTVV.

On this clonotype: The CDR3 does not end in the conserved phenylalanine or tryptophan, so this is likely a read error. The CDR3 sequence is CASSFPRTGAFS. The DNA for the CDR3 is TGTGCCAGCAGTTTTCCGCGGACAGGAGCTTTCTCT. V gene TRBV28 combines with J gene TRBJ1-1; TRBD1 aligns across 7 bases. Losses at the gene ends were 3 bases for V and 10 bases for J; bases not matched to a gene: 5. The V gene's germline CDR1 is MDHEN and CDR2 SYDVKM. The CDR3 is 12 amino acids.

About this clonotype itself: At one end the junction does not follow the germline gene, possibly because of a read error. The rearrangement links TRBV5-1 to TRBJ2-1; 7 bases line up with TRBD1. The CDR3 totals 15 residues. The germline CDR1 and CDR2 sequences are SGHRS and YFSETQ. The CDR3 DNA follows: TGCGTCAGCAGCTGGACCGGGACAGACTACAATGAGCAGTTCTTC. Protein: CVSSWTGTDYNEQFF.

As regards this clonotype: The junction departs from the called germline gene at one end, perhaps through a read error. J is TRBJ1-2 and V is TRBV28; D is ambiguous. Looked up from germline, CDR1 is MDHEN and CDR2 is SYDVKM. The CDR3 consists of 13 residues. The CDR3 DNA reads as TGCGCCAGCAGAAAACCCGGAAACTATGGCTACACCTTC. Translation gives CASRKPGNYGYTF.